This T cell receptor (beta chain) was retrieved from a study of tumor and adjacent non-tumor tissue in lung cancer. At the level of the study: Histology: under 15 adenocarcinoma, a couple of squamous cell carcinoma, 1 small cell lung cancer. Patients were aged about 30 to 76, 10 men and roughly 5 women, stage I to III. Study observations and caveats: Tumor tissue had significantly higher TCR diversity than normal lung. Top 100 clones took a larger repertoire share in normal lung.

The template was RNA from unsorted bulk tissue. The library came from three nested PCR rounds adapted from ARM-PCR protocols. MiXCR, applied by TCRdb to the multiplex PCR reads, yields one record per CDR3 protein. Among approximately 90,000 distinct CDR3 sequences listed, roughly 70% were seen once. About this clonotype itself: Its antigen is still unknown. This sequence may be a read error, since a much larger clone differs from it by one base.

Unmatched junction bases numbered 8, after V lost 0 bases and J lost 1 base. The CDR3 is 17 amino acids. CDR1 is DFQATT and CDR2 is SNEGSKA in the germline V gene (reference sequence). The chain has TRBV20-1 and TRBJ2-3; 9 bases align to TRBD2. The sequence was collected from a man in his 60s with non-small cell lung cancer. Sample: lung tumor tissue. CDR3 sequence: CSAREPRAGGRTDTQYF. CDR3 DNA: TGCAGTGCTAGAGAGCCGAGAGCGGGGGGCCGCACAGATACGCAGTATTTT.